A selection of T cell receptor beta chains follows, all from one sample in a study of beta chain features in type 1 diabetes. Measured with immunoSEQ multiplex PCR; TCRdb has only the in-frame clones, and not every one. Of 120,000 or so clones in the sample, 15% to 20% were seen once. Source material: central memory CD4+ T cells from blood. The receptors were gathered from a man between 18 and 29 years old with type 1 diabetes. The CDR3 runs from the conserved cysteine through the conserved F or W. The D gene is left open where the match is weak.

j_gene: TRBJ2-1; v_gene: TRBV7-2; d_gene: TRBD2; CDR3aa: CASSLTSGGAQHYNEQFF
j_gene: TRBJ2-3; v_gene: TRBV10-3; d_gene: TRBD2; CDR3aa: CAIMGGSVDTQYF
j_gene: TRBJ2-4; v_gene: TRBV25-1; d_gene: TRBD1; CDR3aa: CASSGTGLAKNIQYF
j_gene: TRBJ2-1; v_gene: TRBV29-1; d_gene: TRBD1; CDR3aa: CSVGTGDNEQFF
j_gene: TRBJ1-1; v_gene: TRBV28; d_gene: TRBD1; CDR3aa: CASSLLTGMNTEAFF
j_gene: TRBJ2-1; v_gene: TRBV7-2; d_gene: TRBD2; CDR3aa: CASSLGTSGYNEQFF
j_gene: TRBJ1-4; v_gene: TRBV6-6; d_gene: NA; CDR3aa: CASRHNEKLFF
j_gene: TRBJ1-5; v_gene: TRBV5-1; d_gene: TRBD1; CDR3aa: CASRSGTGNNQPQHF
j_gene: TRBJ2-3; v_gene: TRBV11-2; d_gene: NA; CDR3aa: CASSSIRRRTDTQYF
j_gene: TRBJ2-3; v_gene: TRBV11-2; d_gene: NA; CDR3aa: CASSSRLEASTDTQYF
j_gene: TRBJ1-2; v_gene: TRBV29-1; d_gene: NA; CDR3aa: CSVGGDYGYTF
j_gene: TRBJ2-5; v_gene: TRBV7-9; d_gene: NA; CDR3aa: CASSPLGAPLGTQYF
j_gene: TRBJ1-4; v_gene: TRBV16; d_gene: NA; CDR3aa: CASSQYTADNEKLFF
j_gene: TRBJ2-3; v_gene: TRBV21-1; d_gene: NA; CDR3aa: CASSKRATSGWSDTQYF
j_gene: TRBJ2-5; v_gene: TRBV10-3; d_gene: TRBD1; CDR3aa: CAIRPSDRAQETQYF
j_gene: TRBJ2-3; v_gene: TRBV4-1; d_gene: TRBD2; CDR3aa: CASSQVSGRGYGTDTQYF
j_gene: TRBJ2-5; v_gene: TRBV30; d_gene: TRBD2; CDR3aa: CAGRVAGGGETQYF
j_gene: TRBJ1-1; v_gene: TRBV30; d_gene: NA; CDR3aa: CAWSRKGRGLTEAFF
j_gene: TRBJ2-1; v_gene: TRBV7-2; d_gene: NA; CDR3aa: CASSLRWGEQFF
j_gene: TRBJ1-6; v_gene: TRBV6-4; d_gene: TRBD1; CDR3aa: CASSLRGPDSPLHF
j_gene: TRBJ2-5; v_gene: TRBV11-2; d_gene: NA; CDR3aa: CASSNTRGETQYF
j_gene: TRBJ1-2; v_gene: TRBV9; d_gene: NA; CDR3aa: CASSVAEGSYGYTF
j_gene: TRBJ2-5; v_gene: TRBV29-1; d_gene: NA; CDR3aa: CSVEEGAGETQYF
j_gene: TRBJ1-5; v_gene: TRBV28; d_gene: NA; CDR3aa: CAHKVAGNQPQHF
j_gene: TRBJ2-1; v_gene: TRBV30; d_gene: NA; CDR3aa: CAWSGKDTKSYNEQFF
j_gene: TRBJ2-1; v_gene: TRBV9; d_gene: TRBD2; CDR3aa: CASSVALLGGSEQFF